The 4 T cell receptor beta chains listed next were all sequenced from one sample in a study of T cell clonotyping in hematopoietic cell transplantation. Libraries were prepared by immunoSEQ multiplex PCR; TCRdb keeps only in-frame clonotypes and omits some of them. The sample lists 4,200 or so clones; around 18% were seen once. The sample was peripheral blood mononuclear cells, taken 30 days after allogeneic stem cell transplant. Receptors were obtained from a male patient aged 50 or older who had an allogeneic stem cell transplant from a related donor, so the T cells may come from the graft donor. Some clones in this sample may be carry-over from other donors' samples.

The chain links TRBV5-6 to TRBJ1-5, with 9 nucleotides matching TRBD1. The germline V gene encodes CDR1 SGHDT and CDR2 YYEEEE. The CDR3 extends over 18 amino acids. The V and J ends lost 4 bases and 2 bases, in that order; junction bases with no gene match: 13. The CDR3 nucleotides are TGTGCCAGCAGCCAACAACGAACATGGACAGGGGGCAATCAGCCCCAGCATTTT. Its protein product is CASSQQRTWTGGNQPQHF.

The sample holds a few counts of this clone. V usage is TRBV6-4 and J usage is TRBJ2-2; D is perhaps TRBD1 (5 bases). CDR3 size: 14 residues. V shed 4 bases and J shed 5 bases, with 11 bases lying between them. Germline lookup yields CDR1 MRHNA and CDR2 SNTAGT. The CDR3 region has the DNA TGTGCCAGCAGTGCCGCTCCAGGGACCGGGGAGCTGTTTTTT. Its protein is CASSAAPGTGELFF.

J is TRBJ2-7 and V is TRBV30; tentatively, D is TRBD1 or TRBD2 (5 bases each). Trimming removed 3 bases from V and 2 bases from J, with 11 bases in between. The CDR3 contains 13 residues. CDR1 and CDR2 (germline): GTSNPN, SVGIG (reference sequence). The CDR3 DNA reads TGTGCCTGGAGAGGGACGTTTCCCTACGAGCAGTACTTC. This codes for CAWRGTFPYEQYF.

V and J are TRBV25-1 and TRBJ2-3; the match to TRBD1 covers 9 bases. This CDR3 has 16 amino acids. CDR1 is MGHDK and CDR2 is SYGVNS in the germline V gene. Unmatched junction bases numbered 8, after V lost 1 base and J lost 6 bases. The CDR3 reads CASSESPGQGYDTQYF. DNA for the CDR3: TGTGCCAGCAGTGAATCTCCGGGACAGGGATACGATACGCAGTATTTT.